This TCR beta chain derives from a study of shared clonotypes between healthy human individuals. The sample holds a few counts of this clone. Germline V CDR1 and CDR2: ENHRY, SYGVKD. The CDR3 length is 14 residues. V was trimmed by 7 bases and J by 2 bases, leaving 14 bases between them. Using immunoSEQ multiplex PCR, the repertoire was profiled, and TCRdb retains in-frame clones only, with some absent. The sample comprises about 1 million clones, 60% to 80% of which are singletons, and roughly 1.5% rests with the top ten. Sequenced input: memory CD4+ T cells sorted from blood. Subset of the sample: CD45RA-negative fraction. The receptor comes from a man aged 18 to 30 in good health. This chain links TRBV10-3 with TRBJ1-2; the D gene is possibly TRBD1 (5 bases). CDR3 nucleotides: TGTGCCATCACCCCTCGGGGCCAAAACTATGGCTACACCTTC. As protein: CAITPRGQNYGYTF.